The T cell receptor (beta chain) under discussion was sequenced for a study of identical twins. The CDR3 contains 15 residues. Trimming left V 3 bases short and J 3 bases short, with 15 bases between. Each CDR3 protein is one row after TCRdb ran MiXCR on the 5' RACE reads. Of hundreds of thousands of distinct CDR3 sequences listed, 18% were seen once; the top ten hold 10% to 15%. This clonotype was seen only a few times. These data were also reused for a study on T cells expressing NK-cell markers. That publication notes: Sequencing of TCR beta repertoires drew on sorted CD3+CD56+NKG2C+, CD3+CD56+NKG2C- and CD3+CD56-NKG2C+ T cells.

The sequence was obtained from a woman between 18 and 30 years old in good health. Sample: PBMCs. This rearrangement joins TRBV12-3 or TRBV12-4 to TRBJ2-7, with D possibly being TRBD2 (5 bases). In DNA form, the CDR3 reads TGTGCCAGCAGTTTCGAGGGTTCGTATGGCTACGAGCAGTACTTC. Encoded protein: CASSFEGSYGYEQYF.